The clone carrying this TCR beta chain has more than one count but fewer than ten. The data belong to a study of cytomegalovirus exposure and HLA in healthy donors. This CDR3 has 18 amino acids. CDR1 MNHEY and CDR2 SMNVEV come from the germline V gene (reference sequence). Losses at the gene ends were 6 bases for V and 0 bases for J; bases not matched to a gene: 15. Vbeta (60) and Jbeta (13) primers were used in the PCR. The repertoire was sequenced with immunoSEQ multiplex PCR; TCRdb's copy has only in-frame clones and lacks some. The table shows fewer than 250,000 clones, with about four fifths occurring only once.

The sequence was collected from a middle-aged woman in good health and CMV-seronegative. The V call is TRBV27, the J call TRBJ1-2; 8 bases map to TRBD1. The sequencing sample was made of PBMCs. DNA of the CDR3: TGTGCCAGCAGCCCGCTAGGACAGGGTTTGGCGGCTAACTATGGCTACACCTTC. This codes for CASSPLGQGLAANYGYTF.